This TCR beta chain emerged from a study of blood T cell repertoires in COVID-19. As for the study in general: Collection of acute and convalescent COVID-19 samples took place in the United States, Italy and Spain.

The CDR3 spans 15 residues. CDR1 and CDR2 (germline): SGHTA, FQGTGA. Trimming left V 5 bases short and J 0 bases short, with 11 bases between. Seattle's enrolled individuals joined amid active infection and were then monitored longitudinally. Per the authors' pipeline: Nucleated cell number was recorded as an estimate derived from reference gene primer amplification. Profiled with immunoSEQ multiplex PCR; TCRdb holds only in-frame clones, not every one. V and J calls plus clone size are reproduced from that table; the DNA served to infer D and trimming. Of 150,000 to 200,000 clones listed, under 85% are singletons.

This sequence was found in a woman in her seventies with COVID-19, enrolled during active disease. V usage is TRBV7-3 and J usage is TRBJ2-1, with D uncertain. The source material was peripheral blood. The CDR3 is CASSRTAVSYNEQFF. In DNA form, the CDR3 reads TGTGCCAGCAGCCGCACTGCTGTCTCCTACAATGAGCAGTTCTTC.